One and the same sample provided the 29 T cell receptor beta chains below, sequenced in a study of T cell clones after liver transplantation. The repertoire was sequenced with immunoSEQ multiplex PCR; TCRdb's copy has only in-frame clones and lacks some. The sample records roughly 70,000 clones, 75% to 85% being singletons. The sample consisted of CD4+ T cells from blood, taken before liver transplant. Receptor source: a human donor who received a liver transplant.

The gene calls are TRBV6-8 and TRBJ2-7; D might be TRBD1 (6 bases). CDR1 MNHGY and CDR2 SAAAGT come from the germline V gene. The CDR3 extends over 13 amino acids. Trimming left V 4 bases short and J 4 bases short, with 11 bases between. CDR3 amino acids: CASSSPTGYEQYF. DNA of the CDR3: TGTGCCAGCAGTTCCCCGACAGGATACGAGCAGTACTTC.

A few counts support this clone. The rearrangement joins TRBV27 to TRBJ2-6; D ambiguous. V was cut by 3 bases and J by 0 bases, with 21 bases left in between. Germline loops: CDR1 MNHEY, CDR2 SMNVEV (reference sequence). The CDR3 totals 20 residues. The CDR3 spells CASSFEAPTSMSSGANVLTF. DNA of the CDR3: TGTGCCAGCAGTTTTGAGGCTCCCACCTCTATGAGCTCTGGGGCCAACGTCCTGACTTTC.

The V gene is TRBV19, the J gene TRBJ2-3, with D maybe TRBD1 (6 bases). Germline V gene sequence: CDR1 LNHDA, CDR2 SQIVND (reference sequence). The CDR3 loop spans 15 amino acids. Between the trimmed V and J ends, which lost 5 bases and 6 bases, there was a span of 18 bases. CDR3: CASSLGGPRADTQYF. The CDR3 nucleotides are TGTGCCAGTAGTCTTGGGGGCCCTCGAGCGGATACGCAGTATTTT.

The V and J genes are TRBV28 and TRBJ1-4, with no clear D. The CDR3 length is 15 residues. Trimming took 5 bases from V and 4 from J, leaving 14 bases between them. Germline CDR1 is MDHEN and CDR2 is SYDVKM. CDR3 sequence: CASSADGRGNEKLFF. The DNA for the CDR3 is TGTGCCAGCAGTGCGGACGGAAGAGGTAATGAAAAACTGTTTTTT.

This clone was seen more than once but under ten times. This rearrangement joins TRBV5-4 to TRBJ2-5; D is ambiguous. Germline V gene lookup returns CDR1 SGHNT and CDR2 YYREEE (reference sequence). The CDR3 sequence is 12 residues long. V gave up 3 bases and J gave up 0 bases, with 3 bases separating them. For the CDR3, the DNA is TGTGCCAGCAGCTCTCACCAAGAGACCCAGTACTTC. This sequence encodes CASSSHQETQYF.

This chain links TRBV6-1 with TRBJ2-7, with 7 bases aligning to TRBD1. This CDR3 is 14 amino acids long. V trimming: 7 bases; J trimming: 6 bases; junction bases outside the gene matches: 12. Germline assignment: CDR1 MNHNS and CDR2 SASEGT. CDR3 region: CASKADRVSGEQYF. CDR3 bases: TGTGCCAGCAAGGCAGACAGGGTGTCTGGCGAGCAGTACTTC.

The chain carries TRBV29-1 and TRBJ2-3, with 7 positions matching TRBD2. The CDR3 has 14 amino acids. From germline, CDR1 is SQVTM and CDR2 ANQGSEA. Trimming at V came to 7 bases and at J to 4 bases, leaving 11 bases not matched to a gene. Written as DNA, the CDR3 is TGCAGCGCCGGACCAGCGGGGCGCCCAGATACGCAGTATTTT. It is translated as CSAGPAGRPDTQYF.

The CDR3 nucleotides are TGCGCCAGCAGCTTGGGAGGGGTCCTCGGAGGGATCTACGAGCAGTACTTC. Translation gives CASSLGGVLGGIYEQYF. This sequence joins TRBV5-1 and TRBJ2-7; D is possibly TRBD2 (6 bases). Germline CDR1 reads SGHRS; CDR2 reads YFSETQ. This CDR3 spans 17 amino acids. V lost 0 bases, J lost 3 bases, and 19 bases lay in between.

J is TRBJ1-3 and V is TRBV2; no clear D. Trimming removed 3 bases from V and 0 bases from J, with 6 bases in between. This CDR3 has 14 amino acids. Germline V gene lookup returns CDR1 SNHLY and CDR2 FYNNEI. The CDR3: CASSDIVSGNTIYF. The CDR3 nucleotides are TGTGCCAGCAGTGACATCGTCTCTGGAAACACCATATATTTT.

V is TRBV18 and J is TRBJ1-1; D possibly corresponds to TRBD1 (5 bases). Germline V gene data show CDR1 as KGHSH and CDR2 as LQKENI. V gave up 2 bases and J gave up 6 bases, with 22 bases separating them. The CDR3 is made up of 17 amino acids. This CDR3 reads CASSPFQGSMVKAEAFF. As DNA, the CDR3 is TGTGCCAGCTCACCATTCCAGGGAAGTATGGTGAAGGCTGAAGCTTTCTTT.

DNA for the CDR3: TGCGCCAGCACACCCGTGAGGGGGAGTGATACGCAGTATTTT. Residues: CASTPVRGSDTQYF. The chain uses TRBV10-1 and TRBJ2-3; a weak D match, TRBD1 (6 bases). The CDR3 is 14 residues long. CDR1 is WNHNN and CDR2 is SYGVQD in the germline V gene (reference sequence). V was trimmed by 7 bases and J by 6 bases, leaving 17 bases between them.

This rearrangement joins TRBV2 to TRBJ1-4, with D hard to call. The CDR3 covers 12 residues. Trimming removed 8 bases from V and 5 bases from J, with 9 bases in between. The germline gives CDR1 SNHLY, CDR2 FYNNEI. CDR3 in DNA: TGTGCCAGCGGGCAGATCAATGAAAAACTGTTTTTT. The encoded protein is CASGQINEKLFF.

The J gene is TRBJ1-1, the V gene TRBV19; no clear D. Trimming stripped 5 bases from V and 1 base from J, with 5 bases between. Germline CDR1 reads LNHDA; CDR2 reads SQIVND (reference sequence). The CDR3 is 12 amino acids. CDR3 nucleotide sequence: TGTGCCAGTAGTTCCAGGAACACTGAAGCTTTCTTT. Protein product: CASSSRNTEAFF.

This clone appeared a single time. V usage is TRBV5-1 and J usage is TRBJ2-3, with no clear D. Germline values: CDR1 SGHRS, CDR2 YFSETQ. The CDR3 contains 16 residues. V lost 2 bases, J lost 2 bases, and 15 bases lay in between. CDR3 region: CASSFEHRMVTDTQYF. The CDR3 DNA reads as TGCGCCAGCAGCTTCGAACACCGGATGGTCACAGATACGCAGTATTTT. Full variable domain (missing parts from reference TRBV5-1 and TRBJ2-3): KAGVTQTPRYLIKTRGQQVTLSCSPISGHRSVSWYQQTPGQGLQFLFEYFSETQRNKGNFPGRFSGRQFSNSRSEMNVSTLELGDSALYLCASSFEHRMVTDTQYFGPGTRLTVL.

This chain links TRBV6-1 with TRBJ2-2; D gene uncertain. From germline, CDR1 is MNHNS and CDR2 SASEGT. V lost 3 bases, J lost 6 bases, and 14 bases lay in between. The CDR3 sequence is 15 residues long. CDR3 sequence: CASSDTRKGAGELFF. In nucleotides, the CDR3 is TGTGCCAGCAGTGACACAAGGAAGGGCGCCGGGGAGCTGTTTTTT.

The J gene is TRBJ1-1, the V gene TRBV5-4; the D gene is possibly TRBD1 (5 bases). CDR1 SGHNT and CDR2 YYREEE come from the germline V gene (reference sequence). The V gene lost 3 bases and the J gene lost 0 bases, with 12 bases spanning the gap. The CDR3 has 15 amino acids. CDR3 DNA: TGTGCCAGCAGCTCGGCACAGGTCTTGAACACTGAAGCTTTCTTT. Translation gives CASSSAQVLNTEAFF. The whole variable domain, remainder taken from reference TRBV5-4 and TRBJ1-1, is ETGVTQSPTHLIKTRGQQVTLRCSSQSGHNTVSWYQQALGQGPQFIFQYYREEENGRGNFPPRFSGLQFPNYSSELNVNALELDDSALYLCASSSAQVLNTEAFFGQGTRLTVV.

The chain combines TRBV6-6 with TRBJ2-2; D unclear. CDR1 MNHNY and CDR2 SVGAGI come from the germline V gene (reference sequence). The CDR3 consists of 15 residues. The germline V and J ends were trimmed by 2 bases and 2 bases, with 9 bases remaining between them. The CDR3 DNA reads as TGTGCCAGCAGTTACGAAGGGCCCAACACCGGGGAGCTGTTTTTT. As protein: CASSYEGPNTGELFF.

This clone occurred once. This rearrangement joins TRBV11-3 to TRBJ2-7; 8 positions match TRBD2. Germline V gives CDR1 SGHNT, CDR2 YENEEA. The CDR3 extends over 15 amino acids. The junction had 6 bases not matched to a gene; V was cut back by 1 base and J by 4 bases. This chain's CDR3 is CASSLGTSGKYEQYF. The DNA of the CDR3 is TGTGCCAGCAGCTTAGGTACTAGCGGAAAATACGAGCAGTACTTC.

V gene TRBV29-1 combines with J gene TRBJ2-3, with a weak D call TRBD1 (5 bases). CDR1 and CDR2 from the germline V gene are SQVTM and ANQGSEA. The CDR3 extends over 13 amino acids. Trimming took off 6 bases at V and 0 bases at J, with 10 bases between the two ends. The CDR3 nucleotides are TGCAGCGTAACAGGATCGAGCACAGATACGCAGTATTTT. It translates to CSVTGSSTDTQYF.

This clone was picked up many times. J is TRBJ2-7 and V is TRBV4-1, with D perhaps matching TRBD1 (6 bases). Germline CDR1 reads MGHRA; CDR2 reads YSYEKL. V gave up 4 bases and J gave up 4 bases, with 17 bases separating them. The CDR3 length is 15 residues. CDR3 nucleotide sequence: TGCGCCAGCAGCCTAAAGACAGGAGCTTTATACGAGCAGTACTTC. It yields the protein CASSLKTGALYEQYF.

This chain uses TRBV30 with TRBJ1-1, with 9 nucleotides matching TRBD1. The CDR3 is made up of 15 amino acids. Germline trimming cut 0 bases from V and 4 bases from J; bases unmatched to any gene: 6. The V gene's germline CDR1 is GTSNPN and CDR2 SVGIG (reference sequence). For the CDR3, the DNA is TGTGCCTGGAGTGTAGGGGGGACAGGGACCACTGAAGCTTTCTTT. Protein: CAWSVGGTGTTEAFF.

Here the CDR3 DNA reads TGTGCCAGCAGGACTGTAGCGGCTAACAATGAGCAGTTCTTC. It specifies CASRTVAANNEQFF. The rearrangement joins TRBV28 to TRBJ2-1, with D tentatively TRBD2 (6 bases). From germline, CDR1 is MDHEN and CDR2 SYDVKM. V was clipped by 6 bases and J by 5 bases, with 14 bases between them. The CDR3 spans 14 residues.

The genes are TRBV19 and TRBJ2-7, with 7 bases that match TRBD2. The germline V gene encodes CDR1 LNHDA and CDR2 SQIVND (reference sequence). The CDR3 is made up of 16 amino acids. Trimming removed 3 bases from V and 6 bases from J; junction bases left unmatched: 14. CDR3 coding DNA: TGTGCCAGTAGTATTGCTAGCGGATTGGTTAGCGGCGAGCAGTACTTC. Translation: CASSIASGLVSGEQYF.

The V gene is TRBV7-3, the J gene TRBJ2-1, with D perhaps being TRBD1 or TRBD2 (5 bases each). Per the germline V gene, CDR1 is SGHTA and CDR2 is FQGTGA. The CDR3 is made up of 14 amino acids. V was trimmed by 6 bases and J by 4 bases, leaving 13 bases between them. The CDR3 sequence: CASSRDHAYNEQFF. The CDR3 nucleotides read TGTGCCAGCAGTAGGGACCACGCGTACAATGAGCAGTTCTTC. Looking up the rest from reference TRBV7-3 and TRBJ2-1 gives the full variable domain: GAGVSQTPSNKVTEKGKYVELRCDPISGHTALYWYRQSLGQGPEFLIYFQGTGAADDSGLPNDRFFAVRPEGSVSTLKIQRTERGDSAVYLCASSRDHAYNEQFFGPGTRLTVL.

The rearrangement links TRBV7-2 to TRBJ2-2; tentatively, D is TRBD1 (6 bases). Per the germline V gene, CDR1 is SGHTA and CDR2 is FQGNSA. Trimming took off 4 bases at V and 5 bases at J, with 11 bases between the two ends. The CDR3 loop spans 14 amino acids. CDR3 coding DNA: TGTGCCAGCAGCTCCAACAGGGCTACCGGGGAGCTGTTTTTT. Translated, it gives CASSSNRATGELFF.

V gene TRBV7-2 combines with J gene TRBJ2-1; 7 nucleotides agree with TRBD2. Germline V gene sequence: CDR1 SGHTA, CDR2 FQGNSA. J gave up 2 bases and V 1 base, and 2 bases lay outside the gene matches. The CDR3 is 15 residues long. The CDR3 DNA is TGTGCCAGCAGCTTAGTAGCGGGTACCTACAATGAGCAGTTCTTC. Protein: CASSLVAGTYNEQFF. The whole variable domain, remainder taken from reference TRBV7-2 and TRBJ2-1, is GAGVSQSPSNKVTEKGKDVELRCDPISGHTALYWYRQSLGQGLEFLIYFQGNSAPDKSGLPSDRFSAERTGGSVSTLTIQRTQQEDSAVYLCASSLVAGTYNEQFFGPGTRLTVL.

The rearrangement links TRBV27 to TRBJ2-1, with D tentatively TRBD2 (6 bases). This CDR3 contains 16 residues. The germline V and J ends were trimmed by 4 bases and 8 bases, with 21 bases remaining between them. Germline CDR1 is MNHEY and CDR2 is SMNVEV (reference sequence). CDR3 amino acids: CASSWGWDSFRHEQFF. CDR3 DNA sequence: TGTGCCAGCAGTTGGGGGTGGGACTCCTTTAGGCATGAGCAGTTCTTC.

The chain carries TRBV30 and TRBJ1-4; D gene unclear. Germline V lookup: CDR1 GTSNPN, CDR2 SVGIG (reference sequence). The CDR3 covers 14 residues. V dropped 3 bases and J dropped 7 bases, with 15 bases sitting between them. This CDR3 reads CAWSRIAGSEKLFF. CDR3 DNA: TGTGCCTGGAGCCGGATCGCAGGTTCTGAAAAACTGTTTTTT.

The count of this clone is one. The V call is TRBV28, the J call TRBJ2-7; the match to TRBD1 covers 9 bases. Germline V gives CDR1 MDHEN, CDR2 SYDVKM. This CDR3 region has 15 residues. V lost 4 bases to trimming and J lost 4 bases; unmatched junction nucleotides: 8. In nucleotides, the CDR3 is TGTGCCAGCAGTTCTCCCGGGACAGGGAGGTACGAGCAGTACTTC. It yields the protein CASSSPGTGRYEQYF.